One and the same sample provided the 21 T cell receptor beta chains below, sequenced in a study of T cell responses to AZD1222 COVID-19 vaccine. The assay was immunoSEQ multiplex PCR, and TCRdb's table has in-frame clones only and misses some. The table shows about 86,000 clones, with roughly 90% occurring only once. The sample consisted of peripheral blood, taken on day 0 of AZD1222 vaccination. Receptors originate from an adult in good health.

The genes are TRBV6-5 and TRBJ1-1; TRBD1 might be the D (5 bases). Germline lookup yields CDR1 MNHEY and CDR2 SVGAGI. There are 14 residues in the CDR3. The ends were cut back, 8 bases at V and 4 bases at J, with 17 bases in the middle. DNA of the CDR3: TGTGCCAGCTCGCTCGGCAGGGTGATCACTGAAGCTTTCTTT. Translating gives CASSLGRVITEAFF.

The chain links TRBV29-1 to TRBJ1-2, with TRBD1 matching over 7 bases. Trimming removed 6 bases from V and 5 bases from J; junction bases left unmatched: 9. The CDR3 is 13 amino acids. CDR1 and CDR2 (germline): SQVTM, ANQGSEA. CDR3 sequence (DNA): TGCAGCGTGAGATTCGGGACAGTATATGGCTACACCTTC. Amino acids: CSVRFGTVYGYTF.

The genes are TRBV6-5 and TRBJ2-2, with D unresolved. CDR1 is MNHEY and CDR2 is SVGAGI in the germline V gene. Trimming took 4 bases from V and 6 from J, leaving 15 bases between them. The CDR3 is made up of 15 amino acids. This chain's CDR3 is CASSSDLESPGELFF. CDR3 sequence (DNA): TGTGCCAGCAGTTCCGACCTGGAATCCCCCGGGGAGCTGTTTTTT.

The chain is built from TRBV19 and TRBJ2-5, with D perhaps being TRBD1 or TRBD2 (5 bases each). Trimming stripped 5 bases from V and 5 bases from J, with 18 bases between. Germline CDR1 and CDR2: LNHDA and SQIVND (reference sequence). The CDR3 covers 15 residues. Here the CDR3 reads CASSPGTLAGETQYF. CDR3 bases: TGTGCCAGTAGTCCCGGGACGCTAGCCGGGGAGACCCAGTACTTC.

The V gene is TRBV19, the J gene TRBJ1-2, with unresolved D. V was shortened by 5 bases and J by 0 bases, with 16 bases between the two germline ends. CDR3 length: 16 amino acids. Germline CDR1 reads LNHDA; CDR2 reads SQIVND (reference sequence). The CDR3 sequence is CASSSNPGIANYGYTF. CDR3 in DNA: TGTGCCAGTAGTTCAAACCCCGGGATAGCTAACTATGGCTACACCTTC.

The chain recombines TRBV30 with TRBJ1-2; D might be TRBD1 (6 bases). Trimming took 0 bases from V and 8 from J, leaving 16 bases between them. The CDR3 consists of 14 residues. The germline gives CDR1 GTSNPN, CDR2 SVGIG (reference sequence). This CDR3 reads CAWSVLSRGQGYTF. The DNA for the CDR3 is TGTGCCTGGAGTGTATTATCCCGGGGGCAGGGCTACACCTTC.

CDR3 DNA: TGTGCCAGCAGTAGGGAGAACTATGGCTACACCTTC. Translation: CASSRENYGYTF. V is TRBV2 and J is TRBJ1-2; D ambiguous. The CDR3 totals 12 residues. Per the germline V gene, CDR1 is SNHLY and CDR2 is FYNNEI. V was pared by 5 bases and J by 2 bases, with 6 bases between. Full variable domain (outside the CDR3, taken from reference TRBV2 and TRBJ1-2): EPEVTQTPSHQVTQMGQEVILRCVPISNHLYFYWYRQILGQKVEFLVSFYNNEISEKSEIFDDQFSVERPDGSNFTLKIRSTKLEDSAMYFCASSRENYGYTFGSGTRLTVV.

The CDR3 sequence is CSGTGGAYNEQFF. DNA of the CDR3: TGCAGCGGTACAGGGGGCGCGTACAATGAGCAGTTCTTC. The chain uses TRBV29-1 and TRBJ2-1; 9 bases are shared with TRBD1. Trimming cost V 7 bases and J 4 bases; bases outside gene matches: 5. CDR3 length equals 13 residues. CDR1 is SQVTM, CDR2 ANQGSEA, per germline.

This clone was detected once. The chain joins TRBV19 to TRBJ1-5; D possibly corresponds to TRBD1 (5 bases). V lost 1 base, J lost 1 base, and 11 bases lay in between. Germline V gene lookup returns CDR1 LNHDA and CDR2 SQIVND (reference sequence). The CDR3 consists of 16 residues. The CDR3 nucleotides are TGTGCCAGTAGTATAGCGACAGACGCAAGCAATCAGCCCCAGCATTTT. This gives the protein CASSIATDASNQPQHF. Filled out from reference TRBV19 and TRBJ1-5, the complete variable domain reads DGGITQSPKYLFRKEGQNVTLSCEQNLNHDAMYWYRQDPGQGLRLIYYSQIVNDFQKGDIAEGYSVSREKKESFPLTVTSAQKNPTAFYLCASSIATDASNQPQHFGDGTRLSIL.

The chain carries TRBV6-5 and TRBJ1-1, with 7 nucleotides matching TRBD1. J was trimmed by 7 bases and V by 8 bases; bases with no gene match: 13. Looked up from germline, CDR1 is MNHEY and CDR2 is SVGAGI. The CDR3 has 14 residues. CDR3 coding DNA: TGTGCCAGCTCGACTCAGGGGGGGGTAGGTGAAGCTTTCTTT. Residues: CASSTQGGVGEAFF.

The chain combines TRBV27 with TRBJ1-3, with a tentative D call TRBD1 (5 bases). Germline V gene lookup returns CDR1 MNHEY and CDR2 SMNVEV (reference sequence). The CDR3 contains 15 residues. Trimming removed 3 bases from V and 2 bases from J, with 11 bases in between. For the CDR3, the DNA is TGTGCCAGCAGTTTCTCCTCGGGGGCTGGAAACACCATATATTTT. Translation: CASSFSSGAGNTIYF.

As concerns this clone: This sample includes further DNA sequences coding for the same CDR3. The V gene is TRBV7-9, the J gene TRBJ2-5; 7 bases line up with TRBD1. The germline gives CDR1 SEHNR, CDR2 FQNEAQ (reference sequence). CDR3 length equals 13 residues. The V segment lost 6 bases and the J segment 4 bases; nucleotides outside the gene matches: 5. CDR3 coding DNA: TGTGCCAGCAGTTCACAGGGGATAGAGACCCAGTACTTC. This translates into CASSSQGIETQYF.

This sequence joins TRBV9 and TRBJ2-3; TRBD2 aligns across 10 bases. Germline trimming cut 1 base from V and 6 bases from J; bases unmatched to any gene: 5. Germline-derived CDR1 and CDR2 are SGDLS and YYNGEE. The CDR3 has 15 amino acids. The CDR3 spells CASSVNSGGADTQYF. The CDR3 region has the DNA TGTGCCAGCAGCGTAAACAGCGGGGGGGCTGATACGCAGTATTTT.

The count of this clone is one. The chain combines TRBV12-3 or TRBV12-4 with TRBJ1-2; D unresolved. The CDR3 is 13 amino acids. The V end was cut by 2 bases, the J end by 2 bases, with 6 bases between. The CDR3 loop is CASSLKGNYGYTF. For the CDR3, the DNA is TGTGCCAGCAGTTTAAAGGGAAACTATGGCTACACCTTC.

The V call is TRBV27, the J call TRBJ1-3, with D possibly matching TRBD1 (5 bases). Per germline, CDR1 MNHEY and CDR2 SMNVEV (reference sequence). Trimming left V 9 bases short and J 0 bases short, with 15 bases between. The CDR3 length is 15 residues. CDR3 sequence (DNA): TGTGCCAGTAGAAGAACAGGAGACTCTGGAAACACCATATATTTT. Its translation: CASRRTGDSGNTIYF.

This clone was found a few times. J is TRBJ2-2 and V is TRBV7-9; the D is unclear. The CDR3 covers 12 residues. V shed 1 base and J shed 7 bases, with 4 bases lying between them. Germline V CDR1 and CDR2: SEHNR, FQNEAQ (reference sequence). DNA of the CDR3: TGTGCCAGCAGCTTAGATAACGGGGAGCTGTTTTTT. This translates into CASSLDNGELFF.

This clone was counted only a few times. This sequence joins TRBV11-3 and TRBJ2-1; D is unresolved. This CDR3 is built from 13 residues. Germline CDR1 is SGHNT and CDR2 is YENEEA. V lost 1 base to trimming and J lost 8 bases, with 9 bases between them. The CDR3 here is CASSLGSSHEQFF. The CDR3 DNA sequence: TGTGCCAGCAGCTTAGGAAGTAGCCATGAGCAGTTCTTC.

J is TRBJ1-2 and V is TRBV9; a possible D gene is TRBD1 (5 bases). Trimming stripped 4 bases from V and 3 bases from J, with 10 bases between. The CDR3 length is 13 residues. Germline V gene data show CDR1 as SGDLS and CDR2 as YYNGEE. CDR3: CASSPGTDYGYTF. The CDR3, as DNA: TGTGCCAGCAGCCCGGGGACCGACTATGGCTACACCTTC.

The chain recombines TRBV7-2 with TRBJ2-7, with TRBD1 identical over 7 bases. The CDR3 is made up of 14 amino acids. V lost 5 bases and J lost 7; bases outside the gene matches: 11. The V gene's germline CDR1 is SGHTA and CDR2 FQGNSA. The CDR3 bases are TGTGCCAGCAGCGACCGGGACAGACCTTGGGAGCAGTACTTC. Its translation is CASSDRDRPWEQYF. Together with reference TRBV7-2 and TRBJ2-7, the CDR3 gives the full variable domain: GAGVSQSPSNKVTEKGKDVELRCDPISGHTALYWYRQSLGQGLEFLIYFQGNSAPDKSGLPSDRFSAERTGGSVSTLTIQRTQQEDSAVYLCASSDRDRPWEQYFGPGTRLTVT.

This chain joins TRBV27 and TRBJ2-1, with 8 nucleotides matching TRBD1. J was trimmed by 9 bases and V by 5 bases; bases with no gene match: 9. Germline V gene sequence: CDR1 MNHEY, CDR2 SMNVEV (reference sequence). The CDR3 totals 14 residues. CDR3 loop: CASSPETGVVEQFF. DNA for the CDR3: TGTGCCAGCAGTCCGGAGACAGGGGTGGTTGAGCAGTTCTTC.

V usage is TRBV4-2 and J usage is TRBJ2-2, with 11 bases fitting TRBD1. The germline CDR1 and CDR2 sequences are LGHNA and YNFKEQ. Unmatched junction bases numbered 10, after V lost 1 base and J lost 6 bases. This CDR3 region has 18 residues. CDR3 loop: CASSQVTQDRGRAGELFF. For the CDR3, the DNA is TGTGCCAGCAGCCAAGTGACGCAGGACAGGGGGCGGGCCGGGGAGCTGTTTTTT.